This T cell receptor beta chain originates from a study of shared clonotypes between healthy human individuals. The CDR3 consists of 12 residues. CDR1 SEHNR and CDR2 FQNEAQ come from the germline V gene (reference sequence). The ends lost 4 bases at V and 10 bases at J; junction bases unmatched: 3. The table came from immunoSEQ multiplex PCR; TCRdb's copy has only in-frame clones and leaves some out. The table shows some 2,100,000 clones, with approximately 96% occurring only once. What was sequenced was naive CD4+ T cells sorted from blood. Specified subset: CD45RA+ positively selected. The rearrangement links TRBV7-9 to TRBJ2-1; 8 nucleotides line up with TRBD1. The TCR sequence derives from a man aged 18 to 29 in good health. The CDR3 DNA reads as TGTGCCAGCAGCTACACAGGGGGAGAGCAGTTCTTC. Protein: CASSYTGGEQFF.